These T cell receptor beta chains were read from a single sample in a study of blood T cell repertoires in COVID-19. TCRdb keeps only in-frame clones here, not all; method: immunoSEQ multiplex PCR. In the table there are more than 85,000 clones, about 91% of which are singletons. The specimen sequenced was peripheral blood. All receptors derive from a man in his late teens or twenties with acute or convalescent COVID-19. Both conserved end residues are part of each CDR3. The D gene is left open where the match is weak. Size tells how often a clone was seen (once, few, many) or the class of an expanded clone, and some rows leave it out.

clone_size,j_call,cdr3_length,d_call,v_call,cdr3_aa,cdr3_nt
-,TRBJ2-3,15,TRBD1,TRBV25-1,CASSTILTGADTQYF,TGTGCCAGCTCTACTATTCTTACAGGGGCAGATACGCAGTATTTT
-,TRBJ2-5,15,TRBD1,TRBV2,CASSYDRGKTETQYF,TGTGCCAGCAGCTACGACAGGGGAAAGACGGAGACCCAGTACTTC
-,TRBJ2-1,17,TRBD2,TRBV2,CASSDLRLAGVGNEQFF,TGTGCCAGCAGCGACCTGAGACTAGCGGGAGTGGGGAATGAGCAGTTCTTC
-,TRBJ2-5,19,TRBD2,TRBV7-9,CASSSPGLAGAPFQETQYF,TGTGCCAGCAGCTCCCCCGGACTAGCGGGGGCTCCCTTTCAAGAGACCCAGTACTTC
-,TRBJ2-3,12,-,TRBV12-3/TRBV12-4,CASSSPGDTQYF,TGTGCCAGCAGTTCCCCGGGGGATACGCAGTATTTT
few,TRBJ2-2,16,-,TRBV10-1,CASSTDYHLNTGELFF,TGCGCCAGCAGTACGGACTATCACCTAAACACCGGGGAGCTGTTTTTT
-,TRBJ2-1,15,-,TRBV20-1,CSASRPSGLYNEQFF,TGCAGTGCTAGTCGCCCCAGCGGACTATACAATGAGCAGTTCTTC
once,TRBJ2-5,14,TRBD2,TRBV4-1,CASSQGGGWETQYF,TGCGCCAGCAGCCAGGGGGGGGGATGGGAGACCCAGTACTTC
-,TRBJ1-2,15,-,TRBV5-4,CASSLSRGPNYGYTF,TGTGCCAGCAGCTTGAGCAGGGGTCCTAACTATGGCTACACCTTC
-,TRBJ1-1,16,-,TRBV5-1,CASSLVGRERETEAFF,TGCGCCAGCAGCTTGGTAGGACGGGAGAGGGAAACTGAAGCTTTCTTT
-,TRBJ1-4,18,TRBD1,TRBV27,CASSSLGGQGATNEKLFF,TGTGCCAGCAGTTCCCTTGGAGGACAGGGTGCAACTAATGAAAAACTGTTTTTT
-,TRBJ1-1,15,TRBD1,TRBV6-6,CASSYSGTGPTEAFF,TGTGCCAGCAGTTACTCAGGGACAGGGCCAACTGAAGCTTTCTTT
-,TRBJ2-7,13,-,TRBV19,CASSILEGNEQYF,TGTGCCAGTAGTATTCTGGAGGGCAACGAGCAGTACTTC
-,TRBJ2-7,14,TRBD2,TRBV5-1,CASSPGDYSYEQYF,TGCGCCAGCAGCCCGGGGGACTATTCCTACGAGCAGTACTTC
few,TRBJ2-7,16,TRBD2,TRBV5-5,CASSSGLAGGTYEQYF,TGTGCCAGCAGCTCTGGACTAGCGGGTGGGACCTACGAGCAGTACTTC
few,TRBJ1-6,17,-,TRBV11-2,CASSLEGPGGYNSPLHF,TGTGCCAGCAGCTTAGAAGGGCCCGGGGGGTATAATTCACCCCTCCACTTT
-,TRBJ2-3,11,-,TRBV20-1,CSAPRTDTQYF,TGCAGTGCACCGAGGACAGATACGCAGTATTTT
-,TRBJ1-6,13,TRBD1,TRBV12-3/TRBV12-4,CASSLALGTEKNF,TGTGCCAGCAGTTTAGCTCTTGGGACAGAGAAGAACTTT
-,TRBJ1-4,12,-,TRBV29-1,CSVFEEGEKLFF,TGCAGCGTTTTCGAGGAGGGAGAAAAACTGTTTTTT
-,TRBJ2-7,17,-,TRBV5-1,CASSLDSWGDPISEQYF,TGCGCCAGCAGCTTGGATTCGTGGGGCGACCCAATAAGCGAGCAGTACTTC
-,TRBJ2-1,15,TRBD2,TRBV3-1/TRBV3-2,CASSLAGSKYNEQFF,TGTGCCAGCAGCTTAGCGGGATCGAAATACAATGAGCAGTTCTTC
-,TRBJ2-1,16,-,TRBV27,CASSSKIAAYYNEQFF,TGTGCCAGCAGTTCCAAGATAGCGGCTTATTACAATGAGCAGTTCTTC
-,TRBJ1-5,15,-,TRBV15,CATSRDQELGQPQHF,TGTGCCACCAGCAGAGATCAGGAATTAGGTCAGCCCCAGCATTTT
few,TRBJ2-7,15,TRBD1,TRBV7-9,CASSPWDRGYNEQYF,TGTGCCAGCAGCCCCTGGGACAGGGGATATAACGAGCAGTACTTC
few,TRBJ1-4,12,-,TRBV29-1,CGSGATNEKLFF,TGCGGGTCGGGGGCAACTAATGAAAAACTGTTTTTT
-,TRBJ1-1,14,-,TRBV27,CASRVDRGGTEAFF,TGTGCCAGCAGGGTGGATAGGGGGGGAACTGAAGCTTTCTTT
-,TRBJ2-2,16,-,TRBV5-1,CASSLAGATVTGELFF,TGCGCCAGCAGCTTGGCAGGTGCGACGGTCACCGGGGAGCTGTTTTTT
-,TRBJ1-4,14,TRBD1,TRBV5-8,CASSPRTGMEKLFF,TGTGCCAGCAGCCCCCGGACAGGGATGGAAAAACTGTTTTTT
-,TRBJ1-5,14,TRBD1,TRBV5-1,CASSLGGQGQPQHF,TGCGCCAGCAGCTTGGGGGGACAGGGTCAGCCCCAGCATTTT
-,TRBJ2-7,13,-,TRBV4-1,CASSQTVYYEQYF,TGCGCCAGCAGCCAAACGGTATACTACGAGCAGTACTTC
-,TRBJ1-1,13,-,TRBV6-5,CASTPRSTNGAFF,TGTGCCAGCACCCCCCGGTCAACCAACGGAGCTTTCTTT
-,TRBJ2-5,12,-,TRBV19,CASSIAGETQYF,TGTGCCAGTAGTATAGCGGGAGAGACCCAGTACTTC
-,TRBJ1-4,14,-,TRBV5-1,CASSLYGHNEKLFF,TGCGCCAGCAGCTTGTACGGTCATAATGAAAAACTGTTTTTT
-,TRBJ2-1,17,TRBD2,TRBV27,CASSSGLAGVIRNEQFF,TGTGCCAGCAGTTCCGGACTAGCGGGAGTGATACGCAATGAGCAGTTCTTC
-,TRBJ2-1,16,TRBD2,TRBV19,CASSTPGTSGYNEQFF,TGTGCCAGTAGTACCCCCGGGACTAGCGGGTACAATGAGCAGTTCTTC
-,TRBJ1-1,14,-,TRBV28,CASSLPGMNTEAFF,TGTGCCAGCAGCCTTCCAGGGATGAACACTGAAGCTTTCTTT
many,TRBJ2-7,13,TRBD2,TRBV18,CASSAAGGNEQYF,TGTGCCAGCTCCGCAGCGGGAGGGAACGAGCAGTACTTC
-,TRBJ2-7,15,-,TRBV5-1,CASSLVSVSSYEQYF,TGCGCCAGCAGCTTGGTTTCTGTTAGCTCCTACGAGCAGTACTTC
-,TRBJ1-5,15,-,TRBV19,CASTPPGVNNQPQHF,TGTGCCAGTACCCCCCCGGGGGTCAATAATCAGCCCCAGCATTTT
-,TRBJ1-2,13,-,TRBV18,CASSPTTGESYTF,TGTGCCAGCTCACCAACGACAGGAGAGAGCTACACCTTC
-,TRBJ1-1,15,-,TRBV19,CASSISFGERTEAFF,TGTGCCAGTAGTATTTCATTCGGGGAGAGGACTGAAGCTTTCTTT
-,TRBJ2-5,15,TRBD2,TRBV10-3,CAISDSRGAQETQYF,TGTGCCATCAGTGATTCGCGGGGGGCCCAAGAGACCCAGTACTTC
-,TRBJ2-3,14,-,TRBV7-9,CASSPTGITDTQYF,TGTGCCAGCAGCCCAACAGGAATCACAGATACGCAGTATTTT
-,TRBJ1-3,15,-,TRBV6-2/TRBV6-3,CASSLRGTSGNTIYF,TGTGCCAGCAGCCTGCGGGGGACCTCTGGAAACACCATATATTTT
-,TRBJ1-1,12,-,TRBV30,CAWSLGQSEAFF,TGTGCCTGGAGTTTAGGACAGAGTGAAGCTTTCTTT
-,TRBJ2-1,17,TRBD2,TRBV5-1,CASSLEAGLAGGAEQFF,TGCGCCAGCAGCTTGGAAGCAGGACTAGCGGGGGGCGCTGAGCAGTTCTTC
once,TRBJ1-1,14,-,TRBV6-5,CASSYSRDQTEAFF,TGTGCCAGCAGTTACTCTCGGGATCAGACTGAAGCTTTCTTT
-,TRBJ2-5,12,-,TRBV11-2,CASSLEGATQYF,TGTGCCAGCAGCTTAGAGGGGGCGACCCAGTACTTC
-,TRBJ2-1,11,-,TRBV7-9,CASSPGDEQFF,TGTGCCAGCAGCCCAGGGGATGAGCAGTTCTTC
-,TRBJ2-7,14,TRBD2,TRBV7-9,CASSLTSGTDEQYF,TGTGCCAGCAGCTTGACTAGCGGAACGGATGAGCAGTACTTC